The clone carrying this TCR beta chain was picked up many times. Its antigen remains unidentified. A library of TCRbeta sequences, prepared with unique molecular identifiers, was generated. TCRdb passed the PCR reads through MiXCR, listing each CDR3 protein once. The data contain some 78,000 distinct CDR3 sequences, over 12% of them singletons. This record comes from a study of T-cell reconstitution after alpha-beta-depleted transplantation in children. Study-level results: Where some patients showed high TCRbeta diversity at day 60, it came from recipient T cells and thymic progenitors that had survived. Reports say that about two months after transplant, the alpha-beta T cells came out of several hundred graft clones that had expanded. It was newly produced T cells that mostly accounted for T-cell counts and diversity one year after transplant.

The CDR3 is 16 amino acids. V was pared by 6 bases and J by 0 bases, with 17 bases between. Germline loops: CDR1 MNHNS, CDR2 SASEGT. The TCR comes from a male patient aged 2-10 years who had a stem cell transplant for acute lymphoblastic leukemia, so the T cells may come from the graft donor. The chain links TRBV6-1 to TRBJ1-1; D perhaps matches TRBD1 (5 bases). The material was PBMCs, mostly from graft donor cells, obtained 180 days after TCRalphabeta/CD19-depleted stem cell transplant. The CDR3 DNA sequence: TGTGCCAGCAGCTTGACAGATCCTATAATGAACACTGAAGCTTTCTTT. Protein sequence: CASSLTDPIMNTEAFF.